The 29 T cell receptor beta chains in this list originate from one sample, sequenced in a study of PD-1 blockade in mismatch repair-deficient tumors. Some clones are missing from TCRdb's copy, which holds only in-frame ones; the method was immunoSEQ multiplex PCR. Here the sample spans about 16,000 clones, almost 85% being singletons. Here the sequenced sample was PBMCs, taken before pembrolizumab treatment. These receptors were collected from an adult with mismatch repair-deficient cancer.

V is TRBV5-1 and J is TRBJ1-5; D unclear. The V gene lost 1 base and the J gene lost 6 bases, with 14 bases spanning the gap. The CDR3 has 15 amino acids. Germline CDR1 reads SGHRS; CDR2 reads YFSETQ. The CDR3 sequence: CASSLRPGTSQPQHF. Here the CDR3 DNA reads TGCGCCAGCAGCTTGAGGCCGGGAACTAGTCAGCCCCAGCATTTT. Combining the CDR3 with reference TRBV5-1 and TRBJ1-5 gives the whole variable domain KAGVTQTPRYLIKTRGQQVTLSCSPISGHRSVSWYQQTPGQGLQFLFEYFSETQRNKGNFPGRFSGRQFSNSRSEMNVSTLELGDSALYLCASSLRPGTSQPQHFGDGTRLSIL.

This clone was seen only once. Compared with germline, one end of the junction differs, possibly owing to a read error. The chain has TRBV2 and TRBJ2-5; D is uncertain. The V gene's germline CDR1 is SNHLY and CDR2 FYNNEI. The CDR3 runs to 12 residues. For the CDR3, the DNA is TGTGCCAGCAGTGTTAGTCAAGGGACCCAGTACTTC. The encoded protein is CASSVSQGTQYF.

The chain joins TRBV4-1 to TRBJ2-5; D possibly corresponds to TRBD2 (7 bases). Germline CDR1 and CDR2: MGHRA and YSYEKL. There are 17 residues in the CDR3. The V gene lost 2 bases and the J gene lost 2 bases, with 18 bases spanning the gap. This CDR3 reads CASSQRGGGPNQETQYF. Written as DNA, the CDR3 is TGCGCCAGCAGCCAACGGGGCGGGGGCCCTAATCAAGAGACCCAGTACTTC.

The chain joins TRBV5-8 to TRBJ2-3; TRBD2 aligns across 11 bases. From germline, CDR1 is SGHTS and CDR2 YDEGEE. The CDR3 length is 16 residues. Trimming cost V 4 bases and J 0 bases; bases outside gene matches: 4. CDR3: CASSPWTSGSTDTQYF. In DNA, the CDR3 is TGTGCCAGCAGCCCTTGGACTAGCGGGAGCACAGATACGCAGTATTTT.

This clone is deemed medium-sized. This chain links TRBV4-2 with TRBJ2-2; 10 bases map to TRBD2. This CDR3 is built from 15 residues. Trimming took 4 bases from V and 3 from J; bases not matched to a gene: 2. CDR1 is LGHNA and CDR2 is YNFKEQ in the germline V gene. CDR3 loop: CASSPGTSDTGELFF. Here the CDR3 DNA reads TGTGCCAGCAGCCCCGGGACTAGCGACACCGGGGAGCTGTTTTTT.

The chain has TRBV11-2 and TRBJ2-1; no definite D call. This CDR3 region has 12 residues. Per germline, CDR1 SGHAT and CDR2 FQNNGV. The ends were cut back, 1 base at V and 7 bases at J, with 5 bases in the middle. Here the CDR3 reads CASSLVGNEQFF. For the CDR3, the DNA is TGTGCCAGCAGCTTAGTGGGAAATGAGCAGTTCTTC.

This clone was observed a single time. The CDR3 DNA sequence: TGTGCCAGCAGCTTTGTCGGGAGCGGGGGCCCCTACGAGCAGTACTTC. It is translated as CASSFVGSGGPYEQYF. The chain carries TRBV7-2 and TRBJ2-7; 8 positions agree with TRBD2. The V gene's germline CDR1 is SGHTA and CDR2 FQGNSA. V was clipped by 3 bases and J by 2 bases; unmatched bases: 9. The length of the CDR3 is 16 residues.

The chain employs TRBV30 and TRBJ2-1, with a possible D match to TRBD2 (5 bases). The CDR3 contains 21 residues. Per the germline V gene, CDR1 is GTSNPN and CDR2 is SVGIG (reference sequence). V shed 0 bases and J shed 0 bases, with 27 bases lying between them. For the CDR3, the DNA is TGTGCCTGGAGTGTATCTTTCCGTCTAGCCCGATTACCGAGCTCCTACAATGAGCAGTTCTTC. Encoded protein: CAWSVSFRLARLPSSYNEQFF.

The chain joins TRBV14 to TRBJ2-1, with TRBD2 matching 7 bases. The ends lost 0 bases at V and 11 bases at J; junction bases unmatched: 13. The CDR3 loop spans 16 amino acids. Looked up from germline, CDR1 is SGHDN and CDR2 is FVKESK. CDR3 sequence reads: CASSQDGGWEAGQQFF. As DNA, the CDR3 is TGTGCCAGCAGCCAAGATGGGGGGTGGGAAGCGGGACAGCAGTTCTTC.

Here the CDR3 reads CASSYSGQGRNYGYTF. CDR3 DNA sequence: TGTGCCAGCAGTTACTCAGGACAGGGGAGAAACTATGGCTACACCTTC. The rearrangement joins TRBV6-6 to TRBJ1-2, with 9 nucleotides matching TRBD1. V lost 0 bases, J lost 2 bases, and 4 bases stayed unmatched. This CDR3 spans 16 amino acids. Germline assignment: CDR1 MNHNY and CDR2 SVGAGI (reference sequence).

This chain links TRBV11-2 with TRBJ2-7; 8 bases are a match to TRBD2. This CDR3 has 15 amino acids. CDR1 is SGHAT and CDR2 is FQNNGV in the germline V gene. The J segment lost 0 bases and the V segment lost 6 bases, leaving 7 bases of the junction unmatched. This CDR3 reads CASRLADLSSYEQYF. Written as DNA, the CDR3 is TGTGCCAGCAGACTAGCGGATTTGAGCTCCTACGAGCAGTACTTC. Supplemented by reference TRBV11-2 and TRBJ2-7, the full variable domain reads EAGVAQSPRYKIIEKRQSVAFWCNPISGHATLYWYQQILGQGPKLLIQFQNNGVVDDSQLPKDRFSAERLKGVDSTLKIQPAKLEDSAVYLCASRLADLSSYEQYFGPGTRLTVT.

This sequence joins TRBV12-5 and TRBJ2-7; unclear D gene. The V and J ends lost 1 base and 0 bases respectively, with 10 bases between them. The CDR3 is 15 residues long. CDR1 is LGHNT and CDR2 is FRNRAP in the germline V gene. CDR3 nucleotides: TGTGCTAGTGGTTTGGGACCCTCGGGCTCCTACGAGCAGTACTTC. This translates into CASGLGPSGSYEQYF.

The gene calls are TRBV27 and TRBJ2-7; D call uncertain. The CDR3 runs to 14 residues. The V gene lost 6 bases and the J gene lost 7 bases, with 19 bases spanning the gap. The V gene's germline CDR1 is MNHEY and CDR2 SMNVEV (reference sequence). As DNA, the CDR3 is TGTGCCAGCAGCTATACCACGGTGTCGGGTGAGCAGTACTTC. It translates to CASSYTTVSGEQYF.

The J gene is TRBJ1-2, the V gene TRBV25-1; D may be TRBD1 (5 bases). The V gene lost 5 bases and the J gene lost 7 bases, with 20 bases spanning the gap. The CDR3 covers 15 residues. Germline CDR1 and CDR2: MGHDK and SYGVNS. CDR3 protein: CASSSLDTLGGGYTF. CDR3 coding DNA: TGTGCCAGCAGTTCCCTGGACACCCTAGGAGGTGGCTACACCTTC.

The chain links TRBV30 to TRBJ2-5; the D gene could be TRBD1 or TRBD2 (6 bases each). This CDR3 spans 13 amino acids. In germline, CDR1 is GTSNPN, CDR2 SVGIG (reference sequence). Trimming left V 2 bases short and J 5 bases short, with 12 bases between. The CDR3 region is CAWSRGEMETQYF. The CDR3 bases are TGTGCCTGGAGTAGGGGGGAAATGGAGACCCAGTACTTC. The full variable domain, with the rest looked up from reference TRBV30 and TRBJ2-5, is SQTIHQWPATLVQPVGSPLSLECTVEGTSNPNLYWYRQAAGRGLQLLFYSVGIGQISSEVPQNLSASRPQDRQFILSSKKLLLSDSGFYLCAWSRGEMETQYFGPGTRLLVL.

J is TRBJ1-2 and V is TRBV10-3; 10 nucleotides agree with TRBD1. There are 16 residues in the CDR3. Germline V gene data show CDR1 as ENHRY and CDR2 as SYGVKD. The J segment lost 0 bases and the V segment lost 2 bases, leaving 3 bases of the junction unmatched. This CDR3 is CAISEGGQGPNYGYTF. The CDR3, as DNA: TGTGCCATCAGTGAGGGGGGACAGGGGCCTAACTATGGCTACACCTTC.

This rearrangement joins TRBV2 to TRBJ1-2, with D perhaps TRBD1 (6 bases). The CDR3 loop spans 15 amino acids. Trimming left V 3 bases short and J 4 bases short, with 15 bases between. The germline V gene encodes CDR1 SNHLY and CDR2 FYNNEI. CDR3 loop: CASSEGLQGGYGYTF. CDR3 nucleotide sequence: TGTGCCAGCAGTGAGGGACTACAGGGTGGCTATGGCTACACCTTC.

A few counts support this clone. CDR3 amino acids: CASSGTGAYEQYF. DNA for the CDR3: TGTGCCAGCAGTGGGACAGGGGCCTACGAGCAGTACTTC. The rearrangement uses TRBV2 and TRBJ2-7, with 9 positions matching TRBD1. The junction had 0 bases not matched to a gene; V was cut back by 4 bases and J by 2 bases. CDR1 is SNHLY, CDR2 FYNNEI, per germline. This CDR3 has 13 residues.

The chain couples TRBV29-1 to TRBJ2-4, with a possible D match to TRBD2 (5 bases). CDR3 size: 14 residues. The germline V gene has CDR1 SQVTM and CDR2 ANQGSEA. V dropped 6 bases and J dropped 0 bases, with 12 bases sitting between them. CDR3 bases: TGCAGCGTGAGCGGAGAGTTAGCCAAAAACATTCAGTACTTC. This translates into CSVSGELAKNIQYF.

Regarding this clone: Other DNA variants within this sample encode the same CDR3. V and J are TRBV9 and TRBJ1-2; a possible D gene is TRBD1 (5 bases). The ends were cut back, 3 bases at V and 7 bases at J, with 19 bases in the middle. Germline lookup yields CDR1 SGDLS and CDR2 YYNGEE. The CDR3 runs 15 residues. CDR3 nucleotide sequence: TGTGCCAGCAGCGAGAACCGGGCGGGGGGATTTGGCTACACCTTC. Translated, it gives CASSENRAGGFGYTF.

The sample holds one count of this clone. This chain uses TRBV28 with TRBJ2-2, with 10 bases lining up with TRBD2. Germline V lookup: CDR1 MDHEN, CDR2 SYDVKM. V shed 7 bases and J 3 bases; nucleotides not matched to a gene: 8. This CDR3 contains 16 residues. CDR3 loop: CASTGLAGEDTGELFF. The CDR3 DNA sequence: TGTGCCAGCACCGGGCTAGCGGGAGAGGACACCGGGGAGCTGTTTTTT.

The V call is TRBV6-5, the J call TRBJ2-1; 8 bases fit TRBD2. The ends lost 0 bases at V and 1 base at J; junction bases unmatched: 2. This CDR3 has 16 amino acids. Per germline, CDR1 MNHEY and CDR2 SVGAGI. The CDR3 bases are TGTGCCAGCAGTTACTCGGGCGGGGGGTCCTACAATGAGCAGTTCTTC. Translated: CASSYSGGGSYNEQFF.

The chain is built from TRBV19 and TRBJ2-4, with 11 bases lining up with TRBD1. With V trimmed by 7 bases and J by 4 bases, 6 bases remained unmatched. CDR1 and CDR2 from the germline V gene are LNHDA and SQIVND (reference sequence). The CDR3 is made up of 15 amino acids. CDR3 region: CASTADRGPKNIQYF. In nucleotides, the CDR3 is TGTGCCAGTACCGCGGACAGGGGGCCAAAAAACATTCAGTACTTC.

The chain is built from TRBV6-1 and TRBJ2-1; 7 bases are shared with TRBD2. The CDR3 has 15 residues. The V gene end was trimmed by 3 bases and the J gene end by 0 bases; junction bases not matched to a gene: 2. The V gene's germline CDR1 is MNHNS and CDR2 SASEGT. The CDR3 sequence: CASSDSSGSYNEQFF. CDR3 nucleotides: TGTGCCAGCAGTGACTCTAGCGGCTCCTACAATGAGCAGTTCTTC.

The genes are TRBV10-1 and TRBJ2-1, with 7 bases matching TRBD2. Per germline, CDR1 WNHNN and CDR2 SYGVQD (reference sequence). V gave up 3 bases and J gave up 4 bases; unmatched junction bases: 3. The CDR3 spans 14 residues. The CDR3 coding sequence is TGCGCCAGCAGTGACGGACTAGTATACAATGAGCAGTTCTTC. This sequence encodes CASSDGLVYNEQFF.

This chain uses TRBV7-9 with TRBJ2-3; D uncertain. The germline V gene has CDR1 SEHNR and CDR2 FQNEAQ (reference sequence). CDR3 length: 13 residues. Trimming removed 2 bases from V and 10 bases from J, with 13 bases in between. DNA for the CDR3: TGTGCCAGCAGCTTAAGGCTGCCGTGGCCGCAGTATTTT. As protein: CASSLRLPWPQYF. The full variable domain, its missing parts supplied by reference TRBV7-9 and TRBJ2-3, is DTGVSQNPRHKITKRGQNVTFRCDPISEHNRLYWYRQTLGQGPEFLTYFQNEAQLEKSRLLSDRFSAERPKGSFSTLEIQRTEQGDSAMYLCASSLRLPWPQYFGPGTRLTVL.

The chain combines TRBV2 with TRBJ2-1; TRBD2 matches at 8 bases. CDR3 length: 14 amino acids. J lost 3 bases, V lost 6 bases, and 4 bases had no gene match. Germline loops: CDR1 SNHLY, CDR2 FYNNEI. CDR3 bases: TGTGCCAGCAGCTGGCTAGCGGGCTACAATGAGCAGTTCTTC. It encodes CASSWLAGYNEQFF.

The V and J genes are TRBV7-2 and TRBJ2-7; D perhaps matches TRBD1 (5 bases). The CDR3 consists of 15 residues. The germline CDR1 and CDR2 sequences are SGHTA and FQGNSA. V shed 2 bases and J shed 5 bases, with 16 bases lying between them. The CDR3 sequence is CASSLRQGRLHEQYF. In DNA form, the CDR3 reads TGTGCCAGCAGCTTAAGGCAGGGTAGGCTACACGAGCAGTACTTC.

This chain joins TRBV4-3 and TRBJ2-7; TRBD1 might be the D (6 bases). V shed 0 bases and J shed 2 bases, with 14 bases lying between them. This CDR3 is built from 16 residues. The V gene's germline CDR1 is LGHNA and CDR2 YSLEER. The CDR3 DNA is TGCGCCAGCAGCCAAGAGGGGACACCCTCCACCTACGAGCAGTACTTC. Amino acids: CASSQEGTPSTYEQYF.